The TCR beta chain described here comes from a study of tumor and adjacent non-tumor tissue in lung cancer. This CDR3 comprises 16 residues. The V gene's germline CDR1 is MDHEN and CDR2 SYDVKM. Regarding this clonotype: An end of the junction does not agree with germline; a read error may underlie this.

This sample's RNA came from whole unsorted tissue. Distant lung tissue was collected more than 3 cm away from the tumor edge. TCRbeta libraries were built with three rounds of nested PCR, modified from ARM-PCR. TCRdb itself ran the multiplex PCR reads through MiXCR, one entry per CDR3 protein. The data hold 70,000 to 95,000 distinct CDR3 sequences, with more than 65% observed a single time. V and J are TRBV28 and TRBJ2-3, with TRBD2 as a possible D gene (5 bases). This receptor was taken from a man aged 70-80 years with non-small cell lung cancer. The sequenced sample consisted of distant non-tumor lung tissue. This CDR3 reads CASSFSRGRGTDTQYF. CDR3 in DNA: TGTGCCAGTAGTTTCTCCAGAGGGAGAGGAACAGATACGCAGTATTTT.